The following is a T cell receptor beta chain sequence with its context. Its antigen is still unknown. The data stem from a study of cytomegalovirus exposure and HLA in healthy donors. PCR was performed using 60 Vbeta and 13 Jbeta primers. Some clones are missing from TCRdb's copy, which holds only in-frame ones; the method was immunoSEQ multiplex PCR. The table records over 150,000 clones, around 68% of them present only once. Study-wide results and limits: TCR beta sequences numbering around 15,000 were associated with HLA alleles at 0.05 false discovery rate in a later analysis.

V was pared by 2 bases and J by 6 bases, with 14 bases between. From germline, CDR1 is MNHNS and CDR2 SASEGT. The CDR3 has 15 residues. V gene TRBV6-1 combines with J gene TRBJ1-5, with a tentative D call TRBD1 (6 bases). The receptor was derived from a man between 45 and 60 years old in good health and CMV-seronegative. Sequencing used PBMCs. The CDR3 nucleotides are TGTGCCAGCAGTGAACAGGGGCTCGGTGGTCAGCCCCAGCATTTT. It specifies CASSEQGLGGQPQHF.